In this sample, the clone carrying this TCR beta chain turned up once. The antigen is undetermined. The data are from a study of cytomegalovirus exposure and HLA in healthy donors. About the research overall: In a later analysis, the roughly 120 validation repertoires were reported to have used the same platform as the 650 to 800 first-cohort repertoires.

Measured with immunoSEQ multiplex PCR; TCRdb has only the in-frame clones, and not every one. The sample lists 150,000 to 200,000 clones, approximately 89% occurring once. After removal of 2 bases from V and 1 base from J, the junction contained 0 bases not matched to a gene. The CDR3 has 14 amino acids. Germline V lookup: CDR1 MNHEY, CDR2 SMNVEV (reference sequence). Study-wide results and caveats: A classifier reportedly called cytomegalovirus status with high sensitivity and specificity.

Sequencing was carried out using PBMCs. The gene calls are TRBV27 and TRBJ2-5; 8 bases agree with TRBD1. This receptor was taken from a man aged 18 to 29 in good health and CMV-seropositive. CDR3 residues: CASSLQGAQETQYF. CDR3 coding DNA: TGTGCCAGCAGTTTACAGGGGGCCCAAGAGACCCAGTACTTC.